This T cell receptor beta chain came from a study of cytomegalovirus exposure and HLA in healthy donors. Broader study findings: Most TCR sequences were rare, but some public TCRs occurred in many donors.

CDR3 size: 15 residues. The V end was cut by 3 bases, the J end by 1 base, with 9 bases between. Per the germline V gene, CDR1 is LNHNV and CDR2 is YYDKDF (reference sequence). The PCR contained 60 Vbeta and 13 Jbeta primers. Repertoires were generated with immunoSEQ multiplex PCR, while TCRdb's copy carries only in-frame clones and drops some. Among around 170,000 clones listed, 65% to 80% were seen once. Regarding this clone: Its antigen is unknown.

Though nominally healthy at sampling, donors likely had unrecorded immune exposures. Sequencing was done on a sample of PBMCs. The chain is built from TRBV15 and TRBJ2-2; D unresolved. The clonotype comes from a woman aged 40 to 50 in good health and CMV-seronegative. The CDR3 nucleotides read TGTGCCACCAGCAGGGGCCCGCTGAACACCGGGGAGCTGTTTTTT. This encodes CATSRGPLNTGELFF.